This T cell receptor (beta chain) was recorded in a study of T-cell reconstitution after alpha-beta-depleted transplantation in children. This clonotype has a handful of counts. TCRbeta library construction was performed incorporating unique molecular identifiers. TCRdb re-derived calls from the PCR reads in MiXCR, one entry per CDR3 protein. The sample shows about 400,000 distinct CDR3 sequences, approximately 20% of them seen only once. The CDR3 is made up of 14 amino acids. Trimming stripped 4 bases from V and 7 bases from J, with 12 bases between. CDR1 is KGHDR, CDR2 SFDVKD, per germline. This TCR derives from a human donor who donated a stem cell graft to a child with acute myeloid leukemia. The chain carries TRBV24-1 and TRBJ1-4, with D possibly TRBD1 on 6 matching bases. The specimen comprised PBMCs from the stem cell graft donor, sampled from the stem cell graft. CDR3 region: CATSEPGQPEKLFF. In DNA form, the CDR3 reads TGTGCCACCAGTGAACCCGGACAGCCTGAAAAACTGTTTTTT.